Following are 9 T cell receptor beta chains from one sample sequenced in a study of T cell repertoires in ileal Crohn's disease. TCRdb's copy holds only in-frame clones and misses some; the assay was immunoSEQ multiplex PCR. The table records 13,000 to 15,000 clones, about 90% of them present only once. Sequencing input: ileal tissue. The receptors were gathered from an adult with Crohn's disease.

The chain carries TRBV18 and TRBJ2-7; maybe TRBD1 (6 bases). Germline CDR1 is KGHSH and CDR2 is LQKENI. Trimming shortened V by 3 bases and J by 6 bases, and 12 bases separated the two germline ends. The CDR3 runs 13 residues. The CDR3 sequence is CASSPDRSVEQYF. CDR3 coding DNA: TGTGCCAGCTCACCCGACAGGTCTGTCGAGCAGTACTTC.

The rearrangement uses TRBV27 and TRBJ2-2; possibly TRBD1 for D (6 bases). The germline V and J ends were trimmed by 5 bases and 0 bases, with 16 bases remaining between them. CDR1 is MNHEY and CDR2 is SMNVEV in the germline V gene (reference sequence). There are 17 residues in the CDR3. In nucleotides, the CDR3 is TGTGCCAGCAGTCGGATAAGGACAGCTGCGAACACCGGGGAGCTGTTTTTT. This codes for CASSRIRTAANTGELFF.

The CDR3 loop is CASSHGQPNEKLFF. CDR3 in DNA: TGTGCCAGCTCGCACGGACAGCCAAATGAAAAACTGTTTTTT. J is TRBJ1-4 and V is TRBV18, with D perhaps matching TRBD1 (6 bases). Germline V lookup: CDR1 KGHSH, CDR2 LQKENI. The CDR3 runs to 14 residues. Trimming removed 6 bases at V and 5 bases at J, with 13 bases between.

This clone was observed once. The chain links TRBV9 to TRBJ2-5; unclear D gene. Trimming took off 3 bases at V and 5 bases at J, with 8 bases between the two ends. The germline V gene has CDR1 SGDLS and CDR2 YYNGEE. The CDR3 has 12 amino acids. This CDR3 is CASSGSGETQYF. DNA for the CDR3: TGTGCCAGCAGCGGGTCCGGGGAGACCCAGTACTTC.

The chain combines TRBV7-8 with TRBJ1-5, with D possibly being TRBD1 (5 bases). The CDR3 consists of 11 residues. Germline CDR1 is SGHVS and CDR2 is FQNEAQ. V was shortened by 11 bases and J by 2 bases, with 7 bases between the two germline ends. The CDR3 nucleotides read TGTGCCGCGGGGGGCAATCAGCCCCAGCATTTT. This translates into CAAGGNQPQHF.

The chain has TRBV7-2 and TRBJ2-1, with 9 bases fitting TRBD2. V was pared by 5 bases and J by 4 bases, with 9 bases of the junction left unmatched. This CDR3 region has 16 residues. CDR1 and CDR2 from the germline V gene are SGHTA and FQGNSA. The CDR3 DNA reads TGTGCCAGCAGCCCCCCAGAGCGGGAGGATTACAATGAGCAGTTCTTC. Translated: CASSPPEREDYNEQFF.

This clone was seen more than once but under ten times. The J gene is TRBJ2-3, the V gene TRBV2, with D possibly matching TRBD2 (5 bases). Trimming stripped 0 bases from V and 1 base from J, with 8 bases between. The CDR3 runs to 15 residues. Germline loops: CDR1 SNHLY, CDR2 FYNNEI. CDR3 nucleotides: TGTGCCAGCAGTGAAGCAGGCGGGCGCACAGATACGCAGTATTTT. This sequence encodes CASSEAGGRTDTQYF.

The CDR3 protein is CASSEGLFSGNTIYF. CDR3 in DNA: TGTGCCAGTAGTGAGGGACTTTTCTCTGGAAACACCATATATTTT. The chain combines TRBV19 with TRBJ1-3; D is possibly TRBD1 (5 bases). Germline CDR1 reads LNHDA; CDR2 reads SQIVND (reference sequence). This CDR3 comprises 15 residues. V lost 5 bases, J lost 0 bases, and 11 bases lay in between.

The J gene is TRBJ2-7, the V gene TRBV5-1, with D tentatively TRBD2 (6 bases). V lost 0 bases and J 0 bases, leaving 13 bases between the germline ends. The CDR3 has 16 residues. CDR1 and CDR2 from the germline V gene are SGHRS and YFSETQ. CDR3 region: CASSLDPTRISYEQYF. The CDR3 DNA reads as TGCGCCAGCAGCTTGGACCCGACTAGGATCTCCTACGAGCAGTACTTC.